This T cell receptor beta chain was recovered during a study of blood T cell repertoires in COVID-19. V was trimmed by 4 bases and J by 3 bases, leaving 16 bases between them. The CDR3 is 15 amino acids. Germline CDR1 reads SGHDT; CDR2 reads YYEEEE. In the original workflow: Estimated nucleated cell counts came from reference gene primer amplification. The table came from immunoSEQ multiplex PCR; TCRdb's copy has only in-frame clones and leaves some out. That table furnishes V, J and clone size, whereas the DNA furnished D and trimming. The sample includes about 200,000 clones, approximately 94% of them seen just once. Patients of the Seattle cohort, enrolled during active infection, were followed longitudinally.

V and J are TRBV5-6 and TRBJ2-5; D may be TRBD1 (6 bases). The sample taken for sequencing was peripheral blood. This TCR derives from a man in his thirties or forties with COVID-19, enrolled during active disease. CDR3 residues: CASSRVGAEKETQYF. CDR3 nucleotide sequence: TGTGCCAGCAGCAGAGTGGGGGCAGAGAAAGAGACCCAGTACTTC.